The sample holds one count of the clone carrying this T cell receptor beta chain. These data originate in a study of blood T cell repertoires in COVID-19. This CDR3 spans 15 amino acids. V lost 4 bases and J 0 bases, leaving 9 bases between the germline ends. Per the germline V gene, CDR1 is SNHLY and CDR2 is FYNNEI. The repertoire was sequenced with immunoSEQ multiplex PCR; TCRdb's copy has only in-frame clones and lacks some. Counted here are about 210,000 clones, around 87% occurring once; the ten biggest clones make up roughly 7.1%. Source material: PBMCs or T cells enriched from blood (not recorded which). The receptor was derived from a man aged 30 to 45 in a cohort exposed to, infected with or recovered from COVID-19 (not recorded which). The chain links TRBV2 to TRBJ2-2; D may be TRBD1 (6 bases). The CDR3 DNA reads TGTGCCAGCAGTGGACAGGCCCCGAACACCGGGGAGCTGTTTTTT. Amino acids: CASSGQAPNTGELFF. Combining the CDR3 with reference TRBV2 and TRBJ2-2 gives the whole variable domain EPEVTQTPSHQVTQMGQEVILRCVPISNHLYFYWYRQILGQKVEFLVSFYNNEISEKSEIFDDQFSVERPDGSNFTLKIRSTKLEDSAMYFCASSGQAPNTGELFFGEGSRLTVL.